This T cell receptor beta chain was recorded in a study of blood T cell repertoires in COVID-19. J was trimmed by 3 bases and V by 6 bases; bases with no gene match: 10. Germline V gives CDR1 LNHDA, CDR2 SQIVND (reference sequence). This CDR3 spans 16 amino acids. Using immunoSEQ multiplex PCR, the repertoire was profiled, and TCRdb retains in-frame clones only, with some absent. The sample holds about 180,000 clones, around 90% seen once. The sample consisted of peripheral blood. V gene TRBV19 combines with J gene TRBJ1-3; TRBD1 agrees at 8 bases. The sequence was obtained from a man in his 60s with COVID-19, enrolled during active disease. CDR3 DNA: TGTGCCAGTAGCCGAACCCGGACAGGGCGTGGAAACACCATATATTTT. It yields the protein CASSRTRTGRGNTIYF.